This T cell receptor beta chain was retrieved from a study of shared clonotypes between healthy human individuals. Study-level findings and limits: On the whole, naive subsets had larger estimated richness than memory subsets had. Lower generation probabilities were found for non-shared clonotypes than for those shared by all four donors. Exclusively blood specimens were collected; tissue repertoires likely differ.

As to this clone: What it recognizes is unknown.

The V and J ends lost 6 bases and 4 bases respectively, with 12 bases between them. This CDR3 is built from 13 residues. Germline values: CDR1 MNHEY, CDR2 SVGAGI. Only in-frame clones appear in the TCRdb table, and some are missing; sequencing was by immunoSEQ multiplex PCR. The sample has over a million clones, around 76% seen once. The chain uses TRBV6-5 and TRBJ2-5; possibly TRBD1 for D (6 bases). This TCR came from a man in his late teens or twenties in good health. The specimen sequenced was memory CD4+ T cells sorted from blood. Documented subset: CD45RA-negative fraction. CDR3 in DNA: TGTGCCAGCAGACCTACACAGGGAGAGACCCAGTACTTC. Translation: CASRPTQGETQYF.